Below, 4 T cell receptor beta chains from the same sample are listed, as sequenced in a study of blood T cell repertoires in COVID-19. The method was immunoSEQ multiplex PCR; TCRdb's version includes in-frame clones alone and lacks a portion of them. The table lists more than 15,000 clones, around nine tenths of them singletons. Sequencing was done on a sample of peripheral blood. These receptors were collected from a human donor in a cohort sampled during active COVID-19.

The V and J genes are TRBV19 and TRBJ2-1; D remains unclear. The germline gives CDR1 LNHDA, CDR2 SQIVND (reference sequence). The CDR3 is 13 residues long. V was shortened by 2 bases and J by 7 bases, with 9 bases between the two germline ends. Here the CDR3 DNA reads TGTGCCAGTAGTATATCCCCGCGGAATGAGCAGTTCTTC. It is translated as CASSISPRNEQFF.

This clone is termed medium-sized. The chain couples TRBV27 to TRBJ2-6; 7 nucleotides line up with TRBD2. Germline V gives CDR1 MNHEY, CDR2 SMNVEV (reference sequence). CDR3 size: 15 residues. V dropped 3 bases and J dropped 4; count of bases not matched to a gene: 3. The CDR3 loop reads CASSLGTNGANVLTF. CDR3 sequence (DNA): TGTGCCAGCAGTTTGGGGACTAACGGGGCCAACGTCCTGACTTTC.

The rearrangement links TRBV10-3 to TRBJ1-6; possibly TRBD1 for D (5 bases). CDR3 length: 12 residues. Germline-derived CDR1 and CDR2 are ENHRY and SYGVKD. Trimming removed 6 bases at V and 10 bases at J, with 10 bases between. The DNA of the CDR3 is TGTGCCATCAGGGGGGGGGAATCACCCCTCCACTTT. Protein product: CAIRGGESPLHF.

V is TRBV18 and J is TRBJ2-1, with D tentatively TRBD1 (6 bases). The V end lost 6 bases, the J end lost 5 bases, and 14 bases lay between the germline ends. The germline V gene has CDR1 KGHSH and CDR2 LQKENI. This CDR3 is built from 14 residues. In DNA, the CDR3 is TGTGCCAGCTCGCCCGGACAGTTTGACAATGAGCAGTTCTTC. Encoded protein: CASSPGQFDNEQFF.